Given below is one TCR beta chain in context. Its antigen is currently unknown. Sequencing of cultured CD4+ T cell DNA used the Oncomine TCR Beta short-read assay. A single record per CDR3 protein comes from TCRdb applying MiXCR to the PCR reads. The repertoire includes over 12,000 distinct CDR3 sequences, over 45% of them detected once, and 13% to 15% sits in the top ten. V was trimmed by 6 bases and J by 6 bases, leaving 20 bases between them. CDR1 is MNHNS and CDR2 is SASEGT in the germline V gene. This CDR3 comprises 15 residues. The sample is drawn from a study of vaccination and CD4 T cells after COVID-19. The overall study: Sampling after COVID took place at a median of about 98 days (range 35 to 161) following diagnosis. Overlapping spike peptides of SARS-CoV-2, HCoV-NL63, HCoV-OC43 and HCoV-229E stimulated the cells. Post-vaccination specimens were collected at a median of approximately 66 days following dose two (range 14 to 241).

Treatment given: roughly ten-day PBMC culture with coronavirus spike peptide pools or control peptides (ViraFEST assay). Using peptide pools, antigen-specific T cells were expanded in ViraFEST before TCRs were sequenced. The specimen was CD4+ T cells from blood, cultured in vitro. The chain employs TRBV6-1 and TRBJ1-1, with D tentatively TRBD1 (5 bases). The sequence came from a human donor who had recovered from COVID-19. The CDR3 sequence is CASSQGGGGSAEAFF. CDR3 nucleotides: TGTGCCAGCAGCCAAGGTGGGGGAGGGTCCGCTGAAGCTTTCTTT.